Listed below are T cell receptor beta chains from one sample, sequenced in a study of blood T cell repertoires in COVID-19. The repertoire was sequenced with immunoSEQ multiplex PCR; TCRdb's copy has only in-frame clones and lacks some. The table lists about 94,000 clones, under 90% of them singletons, with under 20% in the top ten. Material: peripheral blood. All receptors come from a human donor in a cohort sampled during active COVID-19. Each CDR3 is given with its conserved first and last residue. A D gene is named only where the DNA matches it firmly. The size of a clone is reported for some rows only, either as once, few or many, or as a class for expanded clones.

j_call	clone_size	d_call	v_call	cdr3_nt	cdr3_aa
TRBJ1-2	once	TRBD1	TRBV6-5	TGTGCCAGCAGTTACACTCAGGGGGCGCGGGGCTACACCTTC	CASSYTQGARGYTF
TRBJ2-7	.	TRBD1	TRBV5-5	TGTGCCAGCAGCTTGGGGGGGACAGGGAGGAGTGACGAGCAGTACTTC	CASSLGGTGRSDEQYF
TRBJ2-2	.	TRBD2	TRBV7-9	TGTGCCAGCAGCCGCGCTAGCGGGAACACCGGGGAGCTGTTTTTT	CASSRASGNTGELFF
TRBJ2-7	.	.	TRBV4-2	TGTGCCAGCAGAAAACTAGGGAGTGGAAAAGAGCAGTACTTC	CASRKLGSGKEQYF
TRBJ2-3	.	TRBD2	TRBV7-2	TGTGCCAGCAGCCAAGGACTAGTCACAGATACGCAGTATTTT	CASSQGLVTDTQYF
TRBJ2-7	.	TRBD1	TRBV10-3	TGTGCCATCAACCGGGACAGGTCCTACGAGCAGTACTTC	CAINRDRSYEQYF
TRBJ1-2	once	.	TRBV6-5	TGTGCCAGCAGTTCACTGGAGGGCAACTATGGCTACACCTTC	CASSSLEGNYGYTF
TRBJ2-7	.	.	TRBV6-1	TGTGCCAGCAGTGAAGCGGCGGGCGAGCAGTACTTC	CASSEAAGEQYF
TRBJ2-1	few	TRBD2	TRBV4-2	TGTGCCAGCAGCCGACGGACTAGCGGGAGCGGAGTCGCCTACAATGAGCAGTTCTTC	CASSRRTSGSGVAYNEQFF
TRBJ2-7	.	.	TRBV6-6	TGTGCCAGCAGTGCCCAGGGCGGCGAGCAGTACTTC	CASSAQGGEQYF
TRBJ2-5	.	TRBD2	TRBV28	TGTGCCAGCAGTTTGCAGGGACTAGCGGGAGGAGAGACCCAGTACTTC	CASSLQGLAGGETQYF
TRBJ2-5	.	.	TRBV7-8	TGTGCCAGCAGTGGATTGGGGGGGACCCAGTACTTC	CASSGLGGTQYF
TRBJ2-7	.	TRBD2	TRBV5-4	TGTGCCAGCAGCTTGGGACTAGCGGAGACCTACGAGCAGTACTTC	CASSLGLAETYEQYF
TRBJ2-6	many	.	TRBV19	TGTGCCAGTAGCGGTGCTGGGGCCAACGTCCTGACTTTC	CASSGAGANVLTF
TRBJ2-5	.	.	TRBV19	TGTGCCAGTAGTCGGCTAGGGAGTAGAAAGGAGACCCAGTACTTC	CASSRLGSRKETQYF
TRBJ2-1	.	TRBD2	TRBV5-1	TGCGCCAGCAGCTTGAGGGGACTAGCGGGAGGGCCGGGCAATGAGCAGTTCTTC	CASSLRGLAGGPGNEQFF
TRBJ1-5	.	.	TRBV28	TGTGCCAGCAGCCCCAGCAGGGGTAGCAATCAGCCCCAGCATTTT	CASSPSRGSNQPQHF
TRBJ2-7	.	TRBD1	TRBV30	TGTGCCTGGCGGACAGGGGTCGAGCAGTACTTC	CAWRTGVEQYF
TRBJ2-3	.	.	TRBV27	TGTGCCAGCAGTTTAATCGCCCCACGTCAGGCCGTCACAGATACGCAGTATTTT	CASSLIAPRQAVTDTQYF
TRBJ1-4	.	.	TRBV4-2	TGTGCCAGCAGCCAAGCCCTTAATGAAAAACTGTTTTTT	CASSQALNEKLFF
TRBJ1-1	.	TRBD1	TRBV18	TGTGCCAGCTCACCCGGACAGGATACTGAAGCTTTCTTT	CASSPGQDTEAFF
TRBJ1-3	.	.	TRBV19	TGTGCCAGTAGTATGTCCGGACAGATCTCTGGAAACACCATATATTTT	CASSMSGQISGNTIYF
TRBJ2-7	.	TRBD1	TRBV6-6	TGTGCCAGCAGTCAGACAGGGTCCGGGGCCTCGGAGCAGTACTTC	CASSQTGSGASEQYF
TRBJ2-7	.	.	TRBV6-4	TGTGCCAGCAGTGACGGCAGGGACTCCTACGAGCAGTACTTC	CASSDGRDSYEQYF
TRBJ2-1	.	.	TRBV20-1	TGCAGTGCTAGTAGGGCGGGGCTAGCTGAGCAGTTCTTC	CSASRAGLAEQFF
TRBJ1-2	.	TRBD1	TRBV7-2	TGTGCCAGCAGCCTCCAGGGGGTAGGTGGCTACACCTTC	CASSLQGVGGYTF
TRBJ1-3	.	.	TRBV11-2	TGTGCCAGCAGGTACAGGGCGGGCACCATATATTTT	CASRYRAGTIYF
TRBJ1-4	.	.	TRBV6-5	TGTGCCAGCAGTACCGGACAGACAACTAATGAAAAACTGTTTTTT	CASSTGQTTNEKLFF
TRBJ1-4	.	.	TRBV9	TGTGCCAGCAGCGTAGATGGGGGCTATGAAAAACTGTTTTTT	CASSVDGGYEKLFF